This TCR beta chain was documented in a study of T cells in Graves' hyperthyroidism and ophthalmopathy. The study enrolled patients aged 18 to 65 with newly diagnosed hyperthyroidism of under 2 months' duration. Diagnosing involved the use of clinical symptoms, serum thyroxine and TRAb, thyroid ultrasound and orbital computed tomography. First hyperthyroidism diagnosis is when the blood sample was obtained, before any ophthalmopathy symptoms. RNA transcripts served as the template for amplifying TCR beta CDR3 regions. The HTBI primer set served for first-round RT-PCR of the TCR CDR3. TCRdb re-called the multiplex PCR reads through MiXCR, storing one row per CDR3 protein. The sample has almost 600,000 distinct CDR3 sequences, approximately 13% seen once. The CDR3 is 20 amino acids. V lost 4 bases, J lost 4 bases, and 26 bases stayed unmatched. The germline CDR1 and CDR2 sequences are SQVTM and ANQGSEA.

There are many counts of this clonotype. The TCR originated in a woman between 25 and 40 years old with Graves' hyperthyroidism that later progressed to Graves' ophthalmopathy. The V and J genes are TRBV29-1 and TRBJ2-3, with TRBD1 identical over 7 bases. Sequenced material: blood. Here the CDR3 reads CSVVEIIYFTRDRSSDTQYF. In nucleotides, the CDR3 is TGCAGCGTTGTCGAGATAATATACTTCACCCGGGACAGATCTTCAGATACGCAGTATTTT.